The T cell receptor beta chain described here comes from a study of T cell responses to AZD1222 COVID-19 vaccine. Study-wide results and limits: Repertoires were obtained solely post-peak T cell response. White British donors predominated, females outnumbered males, and clonal diversity was possibly underestimated. A reported finding is that nearly half of spike-specific TCRs target unmutated variant regions. There were vaccine-associated CD4 TCRs across spike, dominant at 160-218 and 743-854.

As for this clone: Its antigen is as yet unknown.

Produced via immunoSEQ multiplex PCR; TCRdb's table is partial and in-frame only. This table holds approximately 140,000 clones, approximately 90% found once. Losses at the gene ends were 5 bases for V and 0 bases for J; bases not matched to a gene: 4. Germline V gene data show CDR1 as SGDLS and CDR2 as YYNGEE. CDR3 length equals 16 residues. This sample comprised peripheral blood, obtained on day 0 of AZD1222 vaccination. The chain has TRBV9 and TRBJ2-6, with 8 bases identical to TRBD1. The TCR sequence derives from an adult in good health. The CDR3 reads CASSPGQVSGANVLTF. The DNA of the CDR3 is TGTGCCAGCAGTCCGGGACAGGTCTCTGGGGCCAACGTCCTGACTTTC.